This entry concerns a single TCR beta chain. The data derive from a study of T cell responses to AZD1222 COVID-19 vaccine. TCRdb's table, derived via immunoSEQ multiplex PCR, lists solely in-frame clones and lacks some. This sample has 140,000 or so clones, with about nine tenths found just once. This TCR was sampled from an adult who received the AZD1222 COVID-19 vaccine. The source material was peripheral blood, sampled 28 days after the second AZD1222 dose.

The CDR3 region has the DNA TGTGCCAGCAGTCCAGACAGGGTAAAGTTCTTC. It yields the protein CASSPDRVKFF. V and J are TRBV12-3 or TRBV12-4 and TRBJ2-1; TRBD1 matches at 7 bases. This CDR3 is 11 amino acids long. The J segment lost 14 bases and the V segment lost 5 bases, leaving 6 bases of the junction unmatched.